Below, 23 T cell receptor beta chains from the same sample are listed, as sequenced in a study of cytomegalovirus exposure and HLA in healthy donors. Method: immunoSEQ multiplex PCR; TCRdb's copy keeps in-frame clones and lacks some. The sample lists 220,000 or so clones, roughly 84% occurring once. The material sequenced was PBMCs. The receptors originated from a woman between 25 and 40 years old in good health and CMV-seropositive.

This sequence joins TRBV27 and TRBJ1-2; 9 nucleotides align to TRBD1. The V segment lost 0 bases and the J segment 4 bases; nucleotides outside the gene matches: 0. The germline V gene has CDR1 MNHEY and CDR2 SMNVEV (reference sequence). CDR3 length: 14 amino acids. The CDR3: CASSLSGQGYGYTF. The CDR3 bases are TGTGCCAGCAGTTTATCGGGACAGGGCTATGGCTACACCTTC.

The chain has TRBV7-2 and TRBJ2-7; TRBD2 is a possible D gene (5 bases). Germline V gene lookup returns CDR1 SGHTA and CDR2 FQGNSA. The CDR3 is 15 residues long. Trimming removed 0 bases at V and 0 bases at J, with 9 bases between. The DNA for the CDR3 is TGTGCCAGCAGCTTAGCCGCGGGCTACTCCTACGAGCAGTACTTC. This encodes CASSLAAGYSYEQYF.

The chain employs TRBV7-2 and TRBJ2-1; 7 positions match TRBD1. CDR3 length: 13 amino acids. Germline CDR1 and CDR2: SGHTA and FQGNSA. J gave up 15 bases and V 1 base, and 9 bases lay outside the gene matches. For the CDR3, the DNA is TGTGCCAGCAGCTTAGTGGGACAGCAAACCCCGTTCTTC. Amino acid sequence: CASSLVGQQTPFF.

This clone was seen once. The genes are TRBV28 and TRBJ2-7; a possible D gene is TRBD1 (6 bases). Trimming cost V 8 bases and J 0 bases, with 11 bases left between them. Germline values: CDR1 MDHEN, CDR2 SYDVKM. The CDR3 spans 13 residues. The CDR3 DNA reads as TGTGCCAGCCAGACAGGCAACTCCTACGAGCAGTACTTC. Amino acid sequence: CASQTGNSYEQYF.

CDR3 amino acids: CASSIGLAGVNEQFF. The DNA for the CDR3 is TGTGCCAGCAGCATTGGACTAGCGGGAGTAAATGAGCAGTTCTTC. The chain recombines TRBV13 with TRBJ2-1, with TRBD2 identical over 13 bases. In germline, CDR1 is PRHDT, CDR2 FYEKMQ (reference sequence). J was trimmed by 7 bases and V by 5 bases; bases with no gene match: 5. The CDR3 loop spans 15 amino acids.

The chain combines TRBV5-1 with TRBJ1-2; no clear D gene. This CDR3 comprises 16 residues. V was pared by 3 bases and J by 2 bases, with 17 bases between. Germline loops: CDR1 SGHRS, CDR2 YFSETQ. CDR3 sequence reads: CASSSPGQDGNYGYTF. The CDR3 bases are TGCGCCAGCAGCTCCCCCGGTCAAGACGGAAACTATGGCTACACCTTC.

V gene TRBV27 combines with J gene TRBJ2-7, with 7 bases matching TRBD2. J gave up 3 bases and V 1 base, and 6 bases lay outside the gene matches. This CDR3 comprises 15 residues. The germline CDR1 and CDR2 sequences are MNHEY and SMNVEV (reference sequence). The CDR3 is CASSLLSSGLYEQYF. DNA for the CDR3: TGTGCCAGCAGTTTATTGTCTAGCGGACTCTACGAGCAGTACTTC.

This sequence joins TRBV5-1 and TRBJ2-6; TRBD2 matches at 12 bases. Germline-derived CDR1 and CDR2 are SGHRS and YFSETQ. This CDR3 has 18 amino acids. The junction had 5 bases not matched to a gene; V was cut back by 4 bases and J by 0 bases. CDR3 DNA: TGCGCCAGCAGCCCCGGACTAGCGGGGAACTCTGGGGCCAACGTCCTGACTTTC. Its protein product is CASSPGLAGNSGANVLTF.

J is TRBJ1-4 and V is TRBV6-6; D not certain. Looked up from germline, CDR1 is MNHNY and CDR2 is SVGAGI (reference sequence). This CDR3 is built from 13 residues. Trimming left V 6 bases short and J 5 bases short, with 10 bases between. The CDR3 region has the DNA TGTGCCAGCAGAATACCTATCAATGAAAAACTGTTTTTT. Amino acid sequence: CASRIPINEKLFF.

This clone showed up just a few times. The gene calls are TRBV2 and TRBJ1-2; no definite D call. The CDR3 totals 11 residues. V shed 7 bases and J shed 6 bases, with 9 bases lying between them. Germline CDR1 SNHLY, CDR2 FYNNEI. CDR3 in amino acids: CASITGNGYTF. CDR3 nucleotides: TGTGCCAGCATCACCGGGAATGGCTACACCTTC.

The chain combines TRBV19 with TRBJ2-7; 7 nucleotides agree with TRBD2. This CDR3 spans 14 amino acids. The V segment lost 11 bases and the J segment 5 bases; nucleotides outside the gene matches: 15. CDR1 LNHDA and CDR2 SQIVND come from the germline V gene (reference sequence). CDR3: CALTKVIGRHEQYF. CDR3 DNA sequence: TGTGCCTTAACTAAGGTCATCGGGAGGCACGAGCAGTACTTC.

The rearrangement uses TRBV12-5 and TRBJ2-7; 9 bases are a match to TRBD1. V lost 5 bases, J lost 6 bases, and 8 bases stayed unmatched. In germline, CDR1 is LGHNT, CDR2 FRNRAP. This CDR3 contains 14 residues. CDR3 nucleotides: TGTGCTAGTGGTCCCTTCACAGGGGGCAGCGAGCAGTACTTC. This encodes CASGPFTGGSEQYF. Full variable domain (missing parts from reference TRBV12-5 and TRBJ2-7): DARVTQTPRHKVTEMGQEVTMRCQPILGHNTVFWYRQTMMQGLELLAYFRNRAPLDDSGMPKDRFSAEMPDATLATLKIQPSEPRDSAVYFCASGPFTGGSEQYFGPGTRLTVT.

The chain links TRBV7-2 to TRBJ2-7; 7 nucleotides line up with TRBD1. The CDR3 is 14 residues long. Germline V gives CDR1 SGHTA, CDR2 FQGNSA. With 5 bases clipped from V and 6 bases from J, the junction kept 10 bases outside the gene matches. CDR3: CASSPSRDSSEQYF. The CDR3 coding sequence is TGTGCCAGCAGCCCATCCCGGGACAGTTCCGAGCAGTACTTC.

The rearrangement uses TRBV28 and TRBJ2-7; possible D gene TRBD1, 6 bases. The CDR3 is 12 residues long. V shed 6 bases and J shed 3 bases, with 9 bases lying between them. Germline values: CDR1 MDHEN, CDR2 SYDVKM. Here the CDR3 reads CASRGQLYEQYF. CDR3 in DNA: TGTGCCAGCAGGGGACAACTCTACGAGCAGTACTTC.

The V and J genes are TRBV6-1 and TRBJ1-2; the D is unclear. Between the trimmed V and J ends, which lost 4 bases and 4 bases, there was a span of 4 bases. In germline, CDR1 is MNHNS, CDR2 SASEGT. CDR3 length equals 11 residues. CDR3 loop: CASSGSYGYTF. The CDR3, as DNA: TGTGCCAGCAGTGGGTCCTATGGCTACACCTTC.

The chain uses TRBV7-9 and TRBJ2-7, with 9 positions matching TRBD1. Germline V lookup: CDR1 SEHNR, CDR2 FQNEAQ (reference sequence). The junction had 7 bases not matched to a gene; V was cut back by 0 bases and J by 4 bases. This CDR3 region has 16 residues. The CDR3 nucleotides read TGTGCCAGCAGCTTAGCAAGGGACAGGGCCTTATACGAGCAGTACTTC. Translation: CASSLARDRALYEQYF.

The rearrangement uses TRBV18 and TRBJ2-7; no firm D call. The ends were cut back, 6 bases at V and 4 bases at J, with 13 bases in the middle. There are 13 residues in the CDR3. Germline assignment: CDR1 KGHSH and CDR2 LQKENI. DNA for the CDR3: TGTGCCAGCTCTCGGTCGGCCCTTTACGAGCAGTACTTC. Translating gives CASSRSALYEQYF.

The V gene is TRBV30, the J gene TRBJ1-2; D is unclear. The CDR3 contains 13 residues. V was trimmed by 0 bases and J by 1 base, leaving 6 bases between them. The germline V gene has CDR1 GTSNPN and CDR2 SVGIG (reference sequence). CDR3 amino acids: CAWSVVNNYGYTF. The CDR3 coding sequence is TGTGCCTGGAGTGTAGTAAATAACTATGGCTACACCTTC. The full variable domain, rest sourced from reference TRBV30 and TRBJ1-2, is SQTIHQWPATLVQPVGSPLSLECTVEGTSNPNLYWYRQAAGRGLQLLFYSVGIGQISSEVPQNLSASRPQDRQFILSSKKLLLSDSGFYLCAWSVVNNYGYTFGSGTRLTVV.

The sample holds one count of this clone. The chain carries TRBV30 and TRBJ2-7, with TRBD1 as a possible D gene (6 bases). Germline-derived CDR1 and CDR2 are GTSNPN and SVGIG (reference sequence). The V end lost 4 bases, the J end lost 4 bases, and 14 bases lay between the germline ends. This CDR3 comprises 13 residues. The CDR3 protein is CAWKQGSVYEQYF. The CDR3 DNA reads TGTGCCTGGAAACAGGGTAGCGTGTACGAGCAGTACTTC.

Points on this clone: The same CDR3 arises from other DNA sequences in this sample as well. The chain carries TRBV27 and TRBJ2-1; D is uncertain. V was clipped by 2 bases and J by 2 bases, with 1 base between them. The V gene's germline CDR1 is MNHEY and CDR2 SMNVEV (reference sequence). The length of the CDR3 is 12 residues. The CDR3 is CASSLTYNEQFF. In DNA, the CDR3 is TGTGCCAGCAGTTTAACCTACAATGAGCAGTTCTTC.

The J gene is TRBJ2-3, the V gene TRBV5-1, with D tentatively TRBD1 (6 bases). The ends were cut back, 3 bases at V and 0 bases at J, with 20 bases in the middle. The CDR3 has 18 amino acids. Germline V gene data show CDR1 as SGHRS and CDR2 as YFSETQ. The CDR3 loop reads CASSSQVRGSSSTDTQYF. The CDR3 bases are TGCGCCAGCAGCTCCCAAGTCAGGGGAAGCTCTAGCACAGATACGCAGTATTTT.

V gene TRBV6-5 combines with J gene TRBJ2-3; D is perhaps TRBD2 (6 bases). The CDR3 runs 13 residues. Germline lookup yields CDR1 MNHEY and CDR2 SVGAGI. V was pared by 6 bases and J by 4 bases, with 11 bases between. The CDR3 region is CASRIGTADTQYF. The CDR3 nucleotides read TGTGCCAGCAGAATTGGGACTGCAGATACGCAGTATTTT.

The V call is TRBV19, the J call TRBJ1-5; 8 bases are a match to TRBD1. Looked up from germline, CDR1 is LNHDA and CDR2 is SQIVND (reference sequence). The trim removed 6 bases at V and 2 bases at J, leaving 9 bases unmatched. The CDR3 is 16 residues long. The CDR3 spells CASRWKGQGGNQPQHF. DNA for the CDR3: TGTGCCAGTAGATGGAAAGGACAGGGTGGCAATCAGCCCCAGCATTTT.